This is a list of T cell receptor beta chains from one sample in a study of cytomegalovirus exposure and HLA in healthy donors. The method was immunoSEQ multiplex PCR; TCRdb's version includes in-frame clones alone and lacks a portion of them. The sample carries approximately 53,000 clones, roughly 81% recorded once. The specimen sequenced was PBMCs. The receptors were sampled from a middle-aged woman in good health and CMV-seropositive. Both conserved end residues are part of each CDR3. The D gene is left open where the match is weak. Clone size, where shown, is once, few, many, or a class for clones that have expanded.

v_call,j_call,d_call,clone_size,cdr3_nt,cdr3_aa
TRBV5-1,TRBJ2-1,TRBD2,few,TGCGCCAGCAGCCCTGCTAGCGGGGTCTACAATGAGCAGTTCTTC,CASSPASGVYNEQFF
TRBV6-4,TRBJ1-5,TRBD1,few,TGTGCCAGCAGCCACAGGGGGCTTGTTAAGCCCCAGCATTTT,CASSHRGLVKPQHF
TRBV5-6,TRBJ2-1,NA,NA,TGTGCCAGCAGCTCGACCCAATTGGGGGGTACCTACAATGAGCAGTTCTTC,CASSSTQLGGTYNEQFF
TRBV5-1,TRBJ1-2,NA,NA,TGCGCCAGCAGCTTGGGAGACAGGTACTATGGCTACACCTTC,CASSLGDRYYGYTF
TRBV5-1,TRBJ2-1,NA,NA,TGCGCCAGCAGCTTGGGGACAGCTAATGAGCAGTTCTTC,CASSLGTANEQFF
TRBV5-4,TRBJ2-1,TRBD1,NA,TGTGCCAGCAGCTTCGGACAGGGCAGGGTCAATGAGCAGTTCTTC,CASSFGQGRVNEQFF
TRBV28,TRBJ1-2,NA,NA,TGTGCCAGCAGTTTAGGGCGTGGAGGCTACACCTTC,CASSLGRGGYTF
TRBV6-5,TRBJ2-7,TRBD1,once,TGTGCCAGCACTAGGGGGCGGTTCTACGAGCAGTACTTC,CASTRGRFYEQYF
TRBV4-1,TRBJ2-1,NA,NA,TGCGCCAGCAGCTACGAGCGGACTGGCAGACACTCCAATGAGCAGTTCTTC,CASSYERTGRHSNEQFF
TRBV27,TRBJ2-7,NA,NA,TGTGCCAGCAGTCCGGACAGTGGATCCTACGAGCAGTACTTC,CASSPDSGSYEQYF
TRBV5-1,TRBJ1-3,NA,NA,TGCGCCAGCAGCCCCTCGACAGGAATTGACACCATATATTTT,CASSPSTGIDTIYF
TRBV30,TRBJ1-4,NA,NA,TGTGCCTGGAGTGTAGCCCCAAGTACAACTAATGAAAAACTGCTTTTT,CAWSVAPSTTNEKLLF
TRBV7-8,TRBJ1-3,TRBD1,NA,TGTGCCAGCAGCGCGGACAGGGCCGGGAACACCATATATTTT,CASSADRAGNTIYF
TRBV5-8,TRBJ1-1,TRBD1,NA,TGTGCCAGCAGCTACCGAACTACAGGGGGCACTGAAGCTTTCTTT,CASSYRTTGGTEAFF
TRBV5-1,TRBJ2-3,NA,NA,TGCGCCAGCAGCAAGGACCCTCAGGGTGGCACAGATACGCAGTATTTT,CASSKDPQGGTDTQYF
TRBV5-1,TRBJ2-5,TRBD2,NA,TGCGCCAGCCGGAAGGCGGGCGGGGGGTCCCAAGAGACCCAGTACTTC,CASRKAGGGSQETQYF
TRBV27,TRBJ2-7,NA,NA,TGTGCCAGCAGTTTATCTCGCAGGGTCGTTCACGAGCAGTACTTC,CASSLSRRVVHEQYF
TRBV6-5,TRBJ1-2,NA,NA,TGTGCCAGCAGTACAAGGACATCCTATGGCTACACCTTC,CASSTRTSYGYTF
TRBV7-8,TRBJ2-7,TRBD2,few,TGTGCCAGCAGCAAAGGGGAGGGACCGAAATACGAGCAGTACTTC,CASSKGEGPKYEQYF
TRBV6-1,TRBJ1-5,TRBD1,NA,TGTGCCAGCAGTGGACAGGGGGCAGCTCAGCCCCAGCATTTT,CASSGQGAAQPQHF
TRBV10-3,TRBJ1-1,TRBD1,few,TGTGCCATCACCAGGGACAGGGGGCAGTCTGAAGCTTTCTTT,CAITRDRGQSEAFF
TRBV7-9,TRBJ2-1,TRBD2,NA,TGTGCCAGCAGCTTAGGGATGGGGACTAGCAATGAGCAGTTCTTC,CASSLGMGTSNEQFF
TRBV5-1,TRBJ2-7,NA,NA,TGCGCCAGCAGCTCCCAGGGTACCTACGAGCAGTACTTC,CASSSQGTYEQYF
TRBV9,TRBJ2-1,TRBD2,NA,TGTGCCAGCAGCGTAGAGGGACTAGCCTACAATGAGCAGTTCTTC,CASSVEGLAYNEQFF
TRBV7-8,TRBJ2-7,TRBD2,NA,TGTGCCAGCAGCTTAGTCGGGGGGATCCCCTACGAGCAGTACTTC,CASSLVGGIPYEQYF
TRBV11-2,TRBJ1-1,NA,NA,TGTGCCAGCAGCACTGTACGGCGGGACACTGAAGCTTTCTTT,CASSTVRRDTEAFF
TRBV29-1,TRBJ2-2,NA,NA,TGTAGCGTCGGGGTAGAGGCCGGGGAGCTGTTTTTT,CSVGVEAGELFF
TRBV28,TRBJ1-5,NA,NA,TGTGCCAGCACCGGAGGTCATCTATATCCCCAGCATTTT,CASTGGHLYPQHF
TRBV19,TRBJ1-1,NA,NA,TGTGCCAGTAGTTGGGGCATTGACACTGAAGCTTTCTTT,CASSWGIDTEAFF
TRBV9,TRBJ1-6,NA,NA,TGTGCCAGCAGCGTAGGAACCTCGGGAAATTCACCCCTCCACTTT,CASSVGTSGNSPLHF